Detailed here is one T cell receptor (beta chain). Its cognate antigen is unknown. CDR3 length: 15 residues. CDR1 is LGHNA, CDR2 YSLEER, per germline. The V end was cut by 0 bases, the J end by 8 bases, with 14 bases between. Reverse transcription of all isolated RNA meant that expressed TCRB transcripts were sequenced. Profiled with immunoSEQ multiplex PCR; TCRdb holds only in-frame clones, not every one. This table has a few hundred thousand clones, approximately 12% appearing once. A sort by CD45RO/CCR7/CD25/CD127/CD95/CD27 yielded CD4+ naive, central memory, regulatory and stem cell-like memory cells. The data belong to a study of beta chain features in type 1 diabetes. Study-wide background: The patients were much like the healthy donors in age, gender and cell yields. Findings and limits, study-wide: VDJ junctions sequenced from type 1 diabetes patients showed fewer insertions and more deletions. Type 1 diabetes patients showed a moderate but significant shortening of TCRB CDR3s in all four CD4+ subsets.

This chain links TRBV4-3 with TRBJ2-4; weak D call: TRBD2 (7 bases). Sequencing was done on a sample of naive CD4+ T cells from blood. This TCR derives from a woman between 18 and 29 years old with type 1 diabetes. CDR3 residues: CASSQELREGDIQYF. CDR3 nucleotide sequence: TGCGCCAGCAGCCAAGAATTGAGGGAGGGGGACATTCAGTACTTC.